These 30 T cell receptor beta chains were sequenced from one sample in a study of blood T cell repertoires in COVID-19. Data came from immunoSEQ multiplex PCR; TCRdb stores just in-frame clones and leaves some out. This sample has some 110,000 clones, with over 65% found just once. Sequencing was carried out using peripheral blood. Receptor source: a woman in her seventies with acute or convalescent COVID-19.

The chain couples TRBV3-1 (or the pseudogene TRBV3-2) to TRBJ2-3; possible D gene TRBD2, 6 bases. The germline V gene has CDR1 LGHDT and CDR2 YNNKEL (reference sequence). The germline V and J ends were trimmed by 4 bases and 4 bases, with 18 bases remaining between them. This CDR3 has 16 amino acids. The CDR3 DNA is TGTGCCAGCAGCCCCTTCGGGACTTCCTTAGCAGATACGCAGTATTTT. Translation gives CASSPFGTSLADTQYF.

The V gene is TRBV19, the J gene TRBJ1-1; 8 bases are shared with TRBD1. The CDR3 extends over 13 amino acids. CDR1 and CDR2 (germline): LNHDA, SQIVND (reference sequence). V shed 6 bases, J shed 5 bases, and the junction held 5 bases outside the gene matches. The CDR3 nucleotides read TGTGCCAGTAGCCGGACAGGGAGGACTGAAGCTTTCTTT. This translates into CASSRTGRTEAFF.

The chain uses TRBV9 and TRBJ2-5; D uncertain. CDR1 is SGDLS, CDR2 YYNGEE, per germline. Trimming shortened V by 1 base and J by 4 bases, and 14 bases separated the two germline ends. The CDR3 contains 15 residues. In DNA form, the CDR3 reads TGTGCCAGCAGCGTAACGTCGGCTAGAATAGAGACCCAGTACTTC. Encoded protein: CASSVTSARIETQYF.

This chain links TRBV7-3 with TRBJ2-5; D call uncertain. Deletions cut 2 bases from V and 2 bases from J, with 12 bases between. This CDR3 has 15 amino acids. Germline V gene sequence: CDR1 SGHTA, CDR2 FQGTGA. CDR3 sequence (DNA): TGTGCCAGCAGCTTATCAGGCGAGACGCAAGAGACCCAGTACTTC. Encoded protein: CASSLSGETQETQYF.

The chain combines TRBV12-5 with TRBJ1-2; D remains unclear. The germline gives CDR1 LGHNT, CDR2 FRNRAP. CDR3 length: 15 residues. Trimming left V 3 bases short and J 2 bases short, with 13 bases between. The CDR3 bases are TGTGCTAGTGGTTTAGGAGGGTACCAGAACTATGGCTACACCTTC. As protein: CASGLGGYQNYGYTF.

In its sample, this clone was seen many times. The chain recombines TRBV6-2 or TRBV6-3 with TRBJ1-5; D possibly corresponds to TRBD1 (6 bases). The V end was cut by 2 bases, the J end by 0 bases, with 17 bases between. Germline V lookup: CDR1 MNHEY, CDR2 SVGEGT. The CDR3 extends over 18 amino acids. The CDR3 DNA sequence: TGTGCCAGCAGTTACCGTCAGGGGACGCAAGATAGCAATCAGCCCCAGCATTTT. Encoded protein: CASSYRQGTQDSNQPQHF.

As concerns this clone: One end of the junction varies from germline; a read error may be responsible. This chain links TRBV2 with TRBJ2-4, with 7 bases lining up with TRBD1. The germline CDR1 and CDR2 sequences are SNHLY and FYNNEI. The CDR3 totals 11 residues. The CDR3 DNA reads as TGTGCCAGCGGACAGGAGGCCTTTAGGAACTTC. Translation: CASGQEAFRNF. The whole variable domain, remainder taken from reference TRBV2 and TRBJ2-4, is EPEVTQTPSHQVTQMGQEVILRCVPISNHLYFYWYRQILGQKVEFLVSFYNNEISEKSEIFDDQFSVERPDGSNFTLKIRSTKLEDSAMYFCASGQEAFRNFGAGTRLSVL.

CDR3 residues: CASSQAIRESSGYTF. In nucleotides, the CDR3 is TGTGCCAGCAGCCAAGCCATCAGGGAATCGAGTGGCTACACCTTC. The chain links TRBV3-1 (or the pseudogene TRBV3-2) to TRBJ1-2, with a possible D match to TRBD1 (5 bases). The germline V and J ends were trimmed by 1 base and 7 bases, with 16 bases remaining between them. The germline V gene encodes CDR1 LGHDT and CDR2 YNNKEL (reference sequence). The CDR3 covers 15 residues.

This chain connects TRBV2 to TRBJ2-1; 12 bases are shared with TRBD1. The CDR3 runs 15 residues. J was trimmed by 9 bases and V by 6 bases; bases with no gene match: 9. The germline CDR1 and CDR2 sequences are SNHLY and FYNNEI. The chain's CDR3 is CASSALGTGGGEQFF. The CDR3 DNA is TGTGCCAGCAGCGCGCTCGGGACAGGGGGCGGTGAGCAGTTCTTC.

The V call is TRBV19, the J call TRBJ1-1; D possibly corresponds to TRBD1 (5 bases). Deletions cut 0 bases from V and 0 bases from J, with 8 bases between. The CDR3 consists of 15 residues. The germline V gene encodes CDR1 LNHDA and CDR2 SQIVND (reference sequence). The CDR3 sequence: CASSIDRVMNTEAFF. DNA of the CDR3: TGTGCCAGTAGTATAGACAGGGTCATGAACACTGAAGCTTTCTTT.

The chain employs TRBV3-1 (or the pseudogene TRBV3-2) and TRBJ1-4, with 7 positions matching TRBD1. V trimming: 3 bases; J trimming: 8 bases; junction bases outside the gene matches: 9. The CDR3 covers 15 residues. In germline, CDR1 is LGHDT, CDR2 YNNKEL (reference sequence). CDR3 in amino acids: CASSHQTGLGEKLFF. CDR3 nucleotides: TGTGCCAGCAGCCACCAGACAGGGTTAGGGGAAAAACTGTTTTTT.

The V and J genes are TRBV5-5 and TRBJ1-4; tentatively, D is TRBD1 (5 bases). CDR1 and CDR2 (germline): SGHKS, YYEKEE (reference sequence). The CDR3 extends over 13 amino acids. V lost 5 bases, J lost 3 bases, and 8 bases lay in between. The CDR3 DNA reads TGTGCCAGCAGGCCGGGGGCTAATGAAAAACTGTTTTTT. Amino acids: CASRPGANEKLFF.

The V gene is TRBV18, the J gene TRBJ2-2, with D perhaps matching TRBD1 (5 bases). The CDR3 has 15 residues. Germline V gives CDR1 KGHSH, CDR2 LQKENI. V lost 2 bases, J lost 1 base, and 8 bases lay in between. The CDR3 sequence: CASSPTQVNTGELFF. The CDR3 DNA is TGTGCCAGCTCACCAACACAGGTGAACACCGGGGAGCTGTTTTTT.

This chain uses TRBV10-3 with TRBJ1-2, with 10 nucleotides matching TRBD1. This CDR3 contains 13 residues. V was pared by 7 bases and J by 4 bases, with 3 bases of the junction left unmatched. Germline CDR1 is ENHRY and CDR2 is SYGVKD. CDR3 sequence: CAINRQGAYGYTF. Here the CDR3 DNA reads TGTGCCATCAATAGACAGGGGGCCTATGGCTACACCTTC.

The chain combines TRBV6-1 with TRBJ1-3; tentative D call: TRBD1 (5 bases). Germline assignment: CDR1 MNHNS and CDR2 SASEGT. V was clipped by 3 bases and J by 4 bases, with 13 bases between them. This CDR3 is 15 amino acids long. In nucleotides, the CDR3 is TGTGCCAGCAGTGATCGGGGGGGAGGAGGAAACACCATATATTTT. It translates to CASSDRGGGGNTIYF.

The chain carries TRBV3-1 (or the pseudogene TRBV3-2) and TRBJ2-7, with 16 bases identical to TRBD2. The CDR3 extends over 21 amino acids. Trimming took 0 bases from V and 0 from J; bases not matched to a gene: 11. Germline V gene lookup returns CDR1 LGHDT and CDR2 YNNKEL (reference sequence). CDR3 in amino acids: CASSQDHPGLAGGASSYEQYV. The CDR3 nucleotides are TGTGCCAGCAGCCAAGATCACCCGGGACTAGCGGGGGGGGCTAGCTCCTACGAGCAGTACGTC.

The chain has TRBV5-4 and TRBJ1-4; 8 nucleotides agree with TRBD1. The CDR3 length is 16 residues. Germline V gene data show CDR1 as SGHNT and CDR2 as YYREEE (reference sequence). Losses at the gene ends were 0 bases for V and 8 bases for J; bases not matched to a gene: 9. The CDR3 DNA reads TGTGCCAGCAGCTTGGATCAGGACAGGGTAAAAGAAAAACTGTTTTTT. This encodes CASSLDQDRVKEKLFF.

V usage is TRBV7-2 and J usage is TRBJ1-5; D gene unclear. In germline, CDR1 is SGHTA, CDR2 FQGNSA. The CDR3 has 15 residues. V was shortened by 1 base and J by 5 bases, with 12 bases between the two germline ends. CDR3 bases: TGTGCCAGCAGCTTAGTTGCGGGGTTGGATCAGCCCCAGCATTTT. This encodes CASSLVAGLDQPQHF. Complete variable domain (other parts from reference TRBV7-2 and TRBJ1-5): GAGVSQSPSNKVTEKGKDVELRCDPISGHTALYWYRQSLGQGLEFLIYFQGNSAPDKSGLPSDRFSAERTGGSVSTLTIQRTQQEDSAVYLCASSLVAGLDQPQHFGDGTRLSIL.

This clone appeared a single time. The rearrangement links TRBV7-9 to TRBJ1-2, with TRBD1 matching over 7 bases. J was trimmed by 11 bases and V by 4 bases; bases with no gene match: 7. In germline, CDR1 is SEHNR, CDR2 FQNEAQ (reference sequence). The length of the CDR3 is 12 residues. The CDR3, as DNA: TGTGCCAGCAGCTCTCCGACAGGGCTATACACCTTC. It specifies CASSSPTGLYTF.

This chain joins TRBV12-3 or TRBV12-4 and TRBJ1-6, with TRBD1 matching 9 bases. The CDR3 has 13 amino acids. J was trimmed by 9 bases and V by 6 bases; bases with no gene match: 3. The CDR3 reads CASRGQGISPLHF. The CDR3 DNA is TGTGCCAGCAGGGGACAGGGTATTTCACCCCTCCACTTT.

This clone turned up a few times. This chain joins TRBV6-4 and TRBJ1-5; TRBD1 matches at 8 bases. This CDR3 contains 16 residues. Germline loops: CDR1 MRHNA, CDR2 SNTAGT. The trim removed 5 bases at V and 6 bases at J, leaving 12 bases unmatched. DNA for the CDR3: TGTGCCAGCAGTTCTTCCAAAGACAGGGGAGCTCAGCCCCAGCATTTT. This gives the protein CASSSSKDRGAQPQHF.

CDR3 loop: CATSRDEGQSRYF. CDR3 nucleotide sequence: TGTGCCACCAGCAGAGATGAGGGACAATCCAGGTATTTT. V usage is TRBV15 and J usage is TRBJ2-3; tentatively, D is TRBD1 (6 bases). Germline CDR1 and CDR2: LNHNV and YYDKDF (reference sequence). The CDR3 is made up of 13 amino acids. V was clipped by 0 bases and J by 14 bases, with 15 bases between them.

CDR3 nucleotides: TGTGCCAGCAGTTTACGAGGACAGGGGGCTCCGGGCAATCAGCCCCAGCATTTT. This encodes CASSLRGQGAPGNQPQHF. The chain couples TRBV27 to TRBJ1-5, with TRBD1 matching over 11 bases. Per germline, CDR1 MNHEY and CDR2 SMNVEV (reference sequence). With 2 bases clipped from V and 2 bases from J, the junction kept 8 bases outside the gene matches. The CDR3 runs 18 residues.

In its sample, this clone was seen a few times. This chain links TRBV9 with TRBJ2-1, with unresolved D. The ends were cut back, 4 bases at V and 3 bases at J, with 14 bases in the middle. The CDR3 has 15 residues. Germline V gene lookup returns CDR1 SGDLS and CDR2 YYNGEE. The CDR3 loop reads CASSPRVGGYNEQFF. The CDR3 region has the DNA TGTGCCAGCAGCCCTCGGGTAGGTGGCTACAATGAGCAGTTCTTC. Complete variable domain (other parts from reference TRBV9 and TRBJ2-1): DSGVTQTPKHLITATGQRVTLRCSPRSGDLSVYWYQQSLDQGLQFLIQYYNGEERAKGNILERFSAQQFPDLHSELNLSSLELGDSALYFCASSPRVGGYNEQFFGPGTRLTVL.

The chain recombines TRBV27 with TRBJ2-2; weak D call: TRBD2 (6 bases). V lost 2 bases and J 3 bases, leaving 13 bases between the germline ends. The CDR3 length is 16 residues. Germline V CDR1 and CDR2: MNHEY, SMNVEV (reference sequence). The CDR3 is CASSLRGGSHTGELFF. The CDR3 DNA follows: TGTGCCAGCAGTTTACGAGGAGGGTCTCACACCGGGGAGCTGTTTTTT.

This clone was counted a single time. J is TRBJ1-5 and V is TRBV6-1, with TRBD1 identical over 7 bases. Germline CDR1 MNHNS, CDR2 SASEGT. Germline trimming cut 1 base from V and 3 bases from J; bases unmatched to any gene: 3. The CDR3 consists of 15 residues. This CDR3 reads CASSEGQGPNQPQHF. CDR3 nucleotides: TGTGCCAGCAGTGAAGGACAGGGCCCCAATCAGCCCCAGCATTTT.

The rearrangement links TRBV4-3 to TRBJ2-1, with D perhaps TRBD2 (6 bases). This CDR3 spans 17 amino acids. CDR1 LGHNA and CDR2 YSLEER come from the germline V gene. Deletions cut 4 bases from V and 0 bases from J, with 16 bases between. The CDR3 reads CASSPPRGRSSYNEQFF. In DNA form, the CDR3 reads TGCGCCAGCAGCCCCCCACGGGGGAGAAGCTCCTACAATGAGCAGTTCTTC.

CDR3 sequence reads: CASSGGLQGTGNTIYF. The CDR3 nucleotides are TGTGCCAGCAGCGGGGGTTTACAGGGGACTGGAAACACCATATATTTT. The chain combines TRBV11-2 with TRBJ1-3; 7 positions match TRBD1. The CDR3 is made up of 16 amino acids. Germline values: CDR1 SGHAT, CDR2 FQNNGV. V was pared by 5 bases and J by 2 bases, with 9 bases of the junction left unmatched.

V usage is TRBV7-2 and J usage is TRBJ2-3; 12 bases align to TRBD2. V shed 5 bases, J shed 4 bases, and the junction held 13 bases outside the gene matches. Germline assignment: CDR1 SGHTA and CDR2 FQGNSA. The CDR3 length is 18 residues. CDR3 DNA: TGTGCCAGCAGCCTACCGAGACTAGCGGGGGCGGAGCCAGATACGCAGTATTTT. Its translation is CASSLPRLAGAEPDTQYF. The full variable domain, rest sourced from reference TRBV7-2 and TRBJ2-3, is GAGVSQSPSNKVTEKGKDVELRCDPISGHTALYWYRQSLGQGLEFLIYFQGNSAPDKSGLPSDRFSAERTGGSVSTLTIQRTQQEDSAVYLCASSLPRLAGAEPDTQYFGPGTRLTVL.

This clone was seen only a few times. This chain's CDR3 is CASSPGQGSSYNSPLHF. CDR3 coding DNA: TGCGCCAGCAGCCCCGGACAGGGGAGCTCCTATAATTCACCCCTCCACTTT. This sequence joins TRBV5-1 and TRBJ1-6; 9 nucleotides line up with TRBD1. The germline CDR1 and CDR2 sequences are SGHRS and YFSETQ. This CDR3 has 17 residues. Trimming at V came to 4 bases and at J to 0 bases, leaving 5 bases not matched to a gene.